This T cell receptor (beta chain) was identified during a study of T cells in Graves' hyperthyroidism and ophthalmopathy. RNA transcripts gave rise to amplified TCR beta CDR3 regions. The TCR CDR3 was amplified in a first-round RT-PCR using the HTBI primer set. Using its own MiXCR run on the multiplex PCR reads, TCRdb lists one record per CDR3 protein. The sample yields 30,000 to 40,000 distinct CDR3 sequences, around 50% seen once. Findings of the study overall: Ophthalmopathy was identified by the model a median 6.5 months ahead of onset.

This clonotype rates as medium-sized. What it binds is unknown. V lost 5 bases to trimming and J lost 5 bases, with 13 bases between them. Germline values: CDR1 SGHTA, CDR2 FQGTGA. The CDR3 extends over 14 amino acids. Clinical symptoms, serum thyroxine, TRAb, thyroid ultrasound and orbital computed tomography established diagnosis. The source of this sequence is a woman in her fifties or sixties with Graves' hyperthyroidism that later progressed to Graves' ophthalmopathy. This chain links TRBV7-3 with TRBJ2-1; D possibly corresponds to TRBD1 (5 bases). Sample: blood. The CDR3 DNA reads TGTGCCAGCAGCCCCTGGGGCAAACACAATGAGCAGTTCTTC. Its translation is CASSPWGKHNEQFF. The complete variable domain, with remaining parts taken from reference TRBV7-3 and TRBJ2-1, reads GAGVSQTPSNKVTEKGKYVELRCDPISGHTALYWYRQSLGQGPEFLIYFQGTGAADDSGLPNDRFFAVRPEGSVSTLKIQRTERGDSAVYLCASSPWGKHNEQFFGPGTRLTVL.